This TCR beta chain emerged from a study of T-cell memory formation after mild COVID-19. A single record per CDR3 protein comes from TCRdb applying MiXCR to the 5' RACE reads. Of about 310,000 distinct CDR3 sequences listed, roughly 15% are singletons. Germline CDR1 and CDR2: MDHEN and SYDVKM. V dropped 1 base and J dropped 5 bases, with 18 bases sitting between them. This CDR3 is 17 amino acids long. This clonotype has at least ten counts. The material sequenced was PBMCs or a T cell subset sorted from them (not recorded which). This receptor was obtained from a man aged 18 to 29 who had mild COVID-19 (a few samples of this study predate the infection). Cell type and time point are not known. This chain uses TRBV28 with TRBJ2-1; a possible D gene is TRBD2 (6 bases). The chain's CDR3 is CASSLYPRGEVDNEQFF. The DNA for the CDR3 is TGTGCCAGCAGTTTATACCCACGCGGGGAAGTAGACAATGAGCAGTTCTTC.